A selection of T cell receptor beta chains follows, all from one sample in a study of T cell responses to AZD1222 COVID-19 vaccine. Measured with immunoSEQ multiplex PCR; TCRdb has only the in-frame clones, and not every one. The sample has 150,000 to 180,000 clones, 88% seen once. The sample in question was peripheral blood, obtained on day 0 of AZD1222 vaccination. Source of these receptors: an adult in good health. The CDR3 runs from the conserved cysteine through the conserved F or W. Each record gives: CDR3 DNA, CDR3 protein, J gene, V gene, D gene. The D gene is left open where the match is weak.

TGCGCCAGCAGCCAAGATCGCCAGGGCTGGGAAAAACTGTTTTTT | CASSQDRQGWEKLFF | TRBJ1-4 | TRBV4-3 | -
TGTGCCAGCAGCCAAGATAGGGCTAGAGAATACAATGAGCAGTTCTTC | CASSQDRAREYNEQFF | TRBJ2-1 | TRBV4-2 | -
TGCGCCAGCAGCTCCGGGACAGGGGGTCAAGAGCAGTACTTC | CASSSGTGGQEQYF | TRBJ2-7 | TRBV5-1 | TRBD1
TGCGCCAGCAGTAAAGCGGGGGGGAACTACGAGCAGTACTTC | CASSKAGGNYEQYF | TRBJ2-7 | TRBV4-3 | TRBD2
TGTGCCAGCAGCCAATTAGAGAATGAAGCTTTCTTT | CASSQLENEAFF | TRBJ1-1 | TRBV3-1/TRBV3-2 | -
TGTGCCAGCAGCTCGACAGGGGGCTCTGGAAACACCATATATTTT | CASSSTGGSGNTIYF | TRBJ1-3 | TRBV13 | TRBD1
TGCAGCGGGCTACCGGGACAACTGAACACTGAAGCTTTCTTT | CSGLPGQLNTEAFF | TRBJ1-1 | TRBV29-1 | -
TGTGCCAGCAGATCTAGCTCCTACAATGAGCAGTTCTTC | CASRSSSYNEQFF | TRBJ2-1 | TRBV27 | -
TGTGCCAGCCGATACGGGACAGGGGGGACCTACGAGCAGTACTTC | CASRYGTGGTYEQYF | TRBJ2-7 | TRBV3-1/TRBV3-2 | TRBD1
TGTGCCAGCAGCGTAGGCGCAGGGGCTACCTACGAGCAGTACTTC | CASSVGAGATYEQYF | TRBJ2-7 | TRBV9 | -
TGTGCCTCTGCAGCAGGGAATAATTCACCCCTCCACTTT | CASAAGNNSPLHF | TRBJ1-6 | TRBV10-3 | -
TGTGCCAGCAGCGTGGGACTGAGCTCCTACGAGCAGTACTTC | CASSVGLSSYEQYF | TRBJ2-7 | TRBV9 | -
TGTGCCAGCAGCTTGGGGGCTGGCGGGGGGGCGAGCACAGATACGCAGTATTTT | CASSLGAGGGASTDTQYF | TRBJ2-3 | TRBV7-8 | TRBD2